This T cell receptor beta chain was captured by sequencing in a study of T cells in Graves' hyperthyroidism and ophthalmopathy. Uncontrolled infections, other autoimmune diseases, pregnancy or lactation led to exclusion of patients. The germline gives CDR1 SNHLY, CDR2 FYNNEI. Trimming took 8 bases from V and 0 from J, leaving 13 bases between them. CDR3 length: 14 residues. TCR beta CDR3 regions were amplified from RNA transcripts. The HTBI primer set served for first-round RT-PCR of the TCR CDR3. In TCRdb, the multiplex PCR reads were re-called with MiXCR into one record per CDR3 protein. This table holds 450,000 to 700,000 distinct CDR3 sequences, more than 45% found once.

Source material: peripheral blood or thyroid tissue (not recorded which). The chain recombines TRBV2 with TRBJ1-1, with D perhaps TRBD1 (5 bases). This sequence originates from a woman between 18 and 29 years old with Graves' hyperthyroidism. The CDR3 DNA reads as TGTGCCAGCTACAAGGACACCATGAACACTGAAGCTTTCTTT. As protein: CASYKDTMNTEAFF.